Below are 15 T cell receptor beta chains sequenced from a single sample in a study of shared clonotypes between healthy human individuals. Only in-frame clones appear in the TCRdb table, and some are missing; sequencing was by immunoSEQ multiplex PCR. The table records about half a million clones, 65% to 80% of them present only once. The sequenced sample consisted of PBMCs. All receptors derive from a woman aged 40 to 50 in good health. Some clones in this sample may be carry-over from other donors' samples.

This chain links TRBV6-4 with TRBJ1-2; 8 bases are a match to TRBD1. V lost 6 bases to trimming and J lost 2 bases; unmatched junction nucleotides: 5. Germline V gene sequence: CDR1 MRHNA, CDR2 SNTAGT. The CDR3 loop spans 14 amino acids. CDR3 sequence reads: CASSPGQENYGYTF. CDR3 in DNA: TGTGCCAGCAGCCCGGGACAGGAAAACTATGGCTACACCTTC.

This clone was found once. A much larger clone is a single base away; this may be a read error. The J gene is TRBJ2-1, the V gene TRBV2; 15 nucleotides match TRBD2. The V gene end was trimmed by 3 bases and the J gene end by 7 bases; junction bases not matched to a gene: 1. Germline V CDR1 and CDR2: SNHLY, FYNNEI. This CDR3 spans 15 amino acids. CDR3 in amino acids: CASSDGTSGRNEQFF. As DNA, the CDR3 is TGTGCCAGCAGTGACGGGACTAGCGGGAGGAATGAGCAGTTCTTC.

This sequence joins TRBV7-9 and TRBJ2-7, with no clear D. Trimming stripped 0 bases from V and 5 bases from J, with 17 bases between. Germline V gene sequence: CDR1 SEHNR, CDR2 FQNEAQ (reference sequence). The CDR3 runs 16 residues. DNA of the CDR3: TGTGCCAGCAGCTTAGCGACCTCCCTGGATTACCACGAGCAGTACTTC. Its translation is CASSLATSLDYHEQYF.

As regards this clone: At one of its ends the junction is not consistent with the germline gene, which may arise from a read error. The chain is built from TRBV6-1 and TRBJ2-7; TRBD1 matches 7 bases. The CDR3 runs to 12 residues. Germline lookup yields CDR1 MNHNS and CDR2 SASEGT. CDR3 sequence reads: CASSEGDRVANF. CDR3 coding DNA: TGTGCCAGCAGTGAGGGAGACAGGGTGGCGAACTTC.

Comment on this clone: This CDR3 is also generated by other DNA sequences in the sample. The rearrangement links TRBV6-6 to TRBJ1-3; unclear D gene. Trimming cost V 6 bases and J 0 bases, with 6 bases left between them. Per the germline V gene, CDR1 is MNHNY and CDR2 is SVGAGI (reference sequence). The CDR3 loop spans 13 amino acids. CDR3 loop: CASRGSSGNTIYF. The CDR3, as DNA: TGTGCCAGCAGGGGATCCTCTGGAAACACCATATATTTT.

The V gene is TRBV7-3, the J gene TRBJ2-2; 9 nucleotides align to TRBD2. Trimming at V came to 5 bases and at J to 3 bases, leaving 22 bases not matched to a gene. The germline V gene encodes CDR1 SGHTA and CDR2 FQGTGA. This CDR3 has 21 amino acids. CDR3 sequence: CASSTQRLGLARWNYTGELFF. The CDR3 DNA reads as TGTGCCAGCAGCACCCAGAGGCTGGGACTAGCACGGTGGAATTACACCGGGGAGCTGTTTTTT. Combining the CDR3 with reference TRBV7-3 and TRBJ2-2 gives the whole variable domain GAGVSQTPSNKVTEKGKYVELRCDPISGHTALYWYRQSLGQGPEFLIYFQGTGAADDSGLPNDRFFAVRPEGSVSTLKIQRTERGDSAVYLCASSTQRLGLARWNYTGELFFGEGSRLTVL.

This chain connects TRBV2 to TRBJ2-7; the D gene is possibly TRBD1 (5 bases). Trimming left V 3 bases short and J 0 bases short, with 6 bases between. The CDR3 loop spans 13 amino acids. The V gene's germline CDR1 is SNHLY and CDR2 FYNNEI. The CDR3 bases are TGTGCCAGCAGTGAGGACACCTCCTACGAGCAGTACTTC. Translating gives CASSEDTSYEQYF. Complete variable domain (other parts from reference TRBV2 and TRBJ2-7): EPEVTQTPSHQVTQMGQEVILRCVPISNHLYFYWYRQILGQKVEFLVSFYNNEISEKSEIFDDQFSVERPDGSNFTLKIRSTKLEDSAMYFCASSEDTSYEQYFGPGTRLTVT.

This clone appeared a single time. This chain connects TRBV6-4 to TRBJ1-5, with 7 nucleotides matching TRBD1. The V and J ends lost 4 bases and 6 bases, in that order; junction bases with no gene match: 9. Looked up from germline, CDR1 is MRHNA and CDR2 is SNTAGT. This CDR3 comprises 15 residues. The CDR3 reads CASSGQTGHSQPQHF. The CDR3 region has the DNA TGTGCCAGCAGTGGGCAGACAGGGCATAGTCAGCCCCAGCATTTT.

The CDR3 is CASRSTGGNTGELFF. CDR3 bases: TGTGCCAGCAGGTCGACAGGGGGCAACACCGGGGAGCTGTTTTTT. The chain uses TRBV7-3 and TRBJ2-2; 10 bases align to TRBD1. With 6 bases clipped from V and 2 bases from J, the junction kept 3 bases outside the gene matches. This CDR3 is 15 amino acids long. CDR1 is SGHTA and CDR2 is FQGTGA in the germline V gene.

Points on this clone: Other nucleotide sequences from this sample produce the same CDR3. This rearrangement joins TRBV19 to TRBJ1-5; no firm D call. CDR1 LNHDA and CDR2 SQIVND come from the germline V gene (reference sequence). V lost 5 bases and J lost 2, with 7 bases in between. The CDR3 contains 13 residues. The CDR3 nucleotides read TGTGCCAGTAGTCTGTCGGGCAATCAGCCCCAGCATTTT. Translated: CASSLSGNQPQHF.

The CDR3 here is CASSLSVGLYEQYF. In DNA, the CDR3 is TGTGCCAGCAGCTTGTCGGTCGGCCTTTACGAGCAGTACTTC. The chain uses TRBV5-6 and TRBJ2-7, with unresolved D. Looked up from germline, CDR1 is SGHDT and CDR2 is YYEEEE. The CDR3 is 14 amino acids. Trimming removed 1 base at V and 4 bases at J, with 12 bases between.

J is TRBJ2-3 and V is TRBV11-2, with D perhaps matching TRBD2 (6 bases). Germline CDR1 and CDR2: SGHAT and FQNNGV. The CDR3 loop spans 13 amino acids. V dropped 1 base and J dropped 4 bases, with 6 bases sitting between them. The CDR3 DNA reads as TGTGCCAGCAGCTTAGCGGGGGCAGATACGCAGTATTTT. Protein sequence: CASSLAGADTQYF.

This clone was counted only a few times. The chain employs TRBV2 and TRBJ2-6; maybe TRBD2 (5 bases). There are 14 residues in the CDR3. CDR1 and CDR2 (germline): SNHLY, FYNNEI. The V end lost 7 bases, the J end lost 4 bases, and 11 bases lay between the germline ends. DNA of the CDR3: TGTGCCAGCAAGGAGGCAGCCGGGGCCAACGTCCTGACTTTC. Amino acid sequence: CASKEAAGANVLTF.

The chain uses TRBV28 and TRBJ2-2; D remains unclear. This CDR3 has 14 amino acids. Germline V gene data show CDR1 as MDHEN and CDR2 as SYDVKM. Deletions cut 7 bases from V and 4 bases from J, with 13 bases between. The CDR3 is CASISGRFTGELFF. CDR3 bases: TGTGCCAGCATCTCAGGCAGGTTCACCGGGGAGCTGTTTTTT.

Only a few counts were recorded for this clone. The rearrangement links TRBV18 to TRBJ2-1; TRBD1 agrees at 8 bases. V dropped 1 base and J dropped 13; count of bases not matched to a gene: 3. CDR1 and CDR2 (germline): KGHSH, LQKENI. The CDR3 runs to 12 residues. CDR3 DNA: TGTGCCAGCTCACCACTACAGGGGGTACAGTTCTTC. It codes for CASSPLQGVQFF.